One sample yielded the 15 T cell receptor beta chains listed below, sequenced in a study of blood T cell repertoires in COVID-19. Assay: immunoSEQ multiplex PCR; the TCRdb copy retains only in-frame clones and omits some. The repertoire consists of roughly 190,000 clones, with 70% to 90% occurring once and the leading ten covering 4% to 5%. The sequenced sample was peripheral blood. Every receptor here comes from a human donor in a cohort sampled during active COVID-19.

The J gene is TRBJ1-6, the V gene TRBV6-5; a weak D match, TRBD1 (6 bases). Germline V gene data show CDR1 as MNHEY and CDR2 as SVGAGI. V lost 2 bases and J 9 bases, leaving 17 bases between the germline ends. The CDR3 has 16 amino acids. CDR3 sequence (DNA): TGTGCCAGCAGTTACAGACCCCCGGACAGATCTTCACCCCTCCACTTT. It encodes CASSYRPPDRSSPLHF.

The chain couples TRBV7-9 to TRBJ1-4; D ambiguous. Germline loops: CDR1 SEHNR, CDR2 FQNEAQ (reference sequence). CDR3 length equals 14 residues. V gave up 1 base and J gave up 0 bases, with 3 bases separating them. CDR3 sequence: CASSLGPTNEKLFF. For the CDR3, the DNA is TGTGCCAGCAGCTTAGGGCCAACTAATGAAAAACTGTTTTTT.

V and J are TRBV6-6 and TRBJ1-5; 8 nucleotides match TRBD1. The length of the CDR3 is 16 residues. V was pared by 2 bases and J by 0 bases, with 3 bases of the junction left unmatched. Germline assignment: CDR1 MNHNY and CDR2 SVGAGI (reference sequence). CDR3 sequence: CASSYTTGGSNQPQHF. CDR3 in DNA: TGTGCCAGCAGTTACACTACAGGGGGTAGCAATCAGCCCCAGCATTTT.

The rearrangement joins TRBV9 to TRBJ1-3, with a tentative D call TRBD1 (5 bases). Germline V CDR1 and CDR2: SGDLS, YYNGEE. The germline V and J ends were trimmed by 1 base and 4 bases, with 21 bases remaining between them. The CDR3 has 18 residues. The DNA for the CDR3 is TGTGCCAGCAGCGTAACCCAAACCGGGACCGGGAGAGGAAACACCATATATTTT. It yields the protein CASSVTQTGTGRGNTIYF.

V usage is TRBV30 and J usage is TRBJ1-2; tentative D call: TRBD1 (5 bases). From germline, CDR1 is GTSNPN and CDR2 SVGIG (reference sequence). Trimming took off 0 bases at V and 7 bases at J, with 9 bases between the two ends. The CDR3 length is 12 residues. CDR3 sequence reads: CAWSVGGGGYTF. The CDR3 nucleotides are TGTGCCTGGAGTGTCGGCGGGGGTGGCTACACCTTC.

The DNA for the CDR3 is TGTGCCAGCAGCTCCTCGGGACTAGCTGGAAACACCATATATTTT. This encodes CASSSSGLAGNTIYF. The chain joins TRBV11-2 to TRBJ1-3, with D perhaps matching TRBD1 (5 bases). V was trimmed by 4 bases and J by 2 bases, leaving 12 bases between them. The CDR3 runs 15 residues. The germline CDR1 and CDR2 sequences are SGHAT and FQNNGV. Combining the CDR3 with reference TRBV11-2 and TRBJ1-3 gives the whole variable domain EAGVAQSPRYKIIEKRQSVAFWCNPISGHATLYWYQQILGQGPKLLIQFQNNGVVDDSQLPKDRFSAERLKGVDSTLKIQPAKLEDSAVYLCASSSSGLAGNTIYFGEGSWLTVV.

The J gene is TRBJ2-5, the V gene TRBV3-1 (or the pseudogene TRBV3-2); 8 bases are a match to TRBD2. The V gene's germline CDR1 is LGHDT and CDR2 YNNKEL (reference sequence). The CDR3 loop spans 18 amino acids. V dropped 5 bases and J dropped 5; count of bases not matched to a gene: 19. The CDR3 sequence is CASSWKPLLLAEGETQYF. As DNA, the CDR3 is TGTGCCAGCAGCTGGAAACCCCTGCTACTAGCGGAGGGGGAGACCCAGTACTTC.

The chain combines TRBV10-1 with TRBJ2-1, with 9 bases identical to TRBD1. Trimming cost V 0 bases and J 10 bases; bases outside gene matches: 1. Germline assignment: CDR1 WNHNN and CDR2 SYGVQD (reference sequence). This CDR3 comprises 13 residues. The CDR3 loop is CASSESGTGEQFF. The CDR3 DNA reads as TGCGCCAGCAGTGAGTCCGGGACAGGGGAGCAGTTCTTC.

The chain joins TRBV4-2 to TRBJ2-5; the match to TRBD1 covers 8 bases. Trimming at V came to 0 bases and at J to 6 bases, leaving 12 bases not matched to a gene. Germline V gives CDR1 LGHNA, CDR2 YNFKEQ. This CDR3 contains 17 residues. The chain's CDR3 is CASSQDPLTTGEQTQYF. CDR3 coding DNA: TGTGCCAGCAGCCAAGACCCCCTTACGACAGGGGAGCAGACCCAGTACTTC.

This clone has a single count. This sequence joins TRBV18 and TRBJ2-3; D is perhaps TRBD2 (5 bases). This CDR3 comprises 14 residues. CDR1 and CDR2 from the germline V gene are KGHSH and LQKENI. V lost 3 bases and J 6 bases, leaving 13 bases between the germline ends. CDR3 amino acids: CASSPREFTDTQYF. CDR3 DNA: TGTGCCAGCTCACCGAGGGAATTTACGGATACGCAGTATTTT.

The rearrangement links TRBV3-1 (or the pseudogene TRBV3-2) to TRBJ2-7, with a possible D match to TRBD2 (7 bases). Between the trimmed V and J ends, which lost 4 bases and 5 bases, there was a span of 12 bases. This CDR3 region has 13 residues. Per germline, CDR1 LGHDT and CDR2 YNNKEL (reference sequence). The CDR3 reads CASSRRGGDEQYF. CDR3 DNA: TGTGCCAGCAGCCGGAGAGGGGGGGACGAGCAGTACTTC.

The chain links TRBV7-9 to TRBJ2-5; D possibly corresponds to TRBD2 (6 bases). Trimming removed 5 bases from V and 1 base from J, with 8 bases in between. This CDR3 region has 13 residues. In germline, CDR1 is SEHNR, CDR2 FQNEAQ (reference sequence). The CDR3 DNA follows: TGTGCCAGCAGCCCCGGGGGCCAAGAGACCCAGTACTTC. Translated, it gives CASSPGGQETQYF.

The V and J genes are TRBV3-1 (or the pseudogene TRBV3-2) and TRBJ2-2; TRBD2 aligns across 12 bases. There are 20 residues in the CDR3. Trimming cost V 3 bases and J 6 bases; bases outside gene matches: 17. Looked up from germline, CDR1 is LGHDT and CDR2 is YNNKEL (reference sequence). CDR3 nucleotides: TGTGCCAGCAGCCACTTCCCAGGATTAAGGGCTAGCGGGAGGGCCGGGGAGCTGTTTTTT. Translation: CASSHFPGLRASGRAGELFF.

The rearrangement links TRBV3-1 (or the pseudogene TRBV3-2) to TRBJ1-2; perhaps TRBD1 as D (5 bases). The germline CDR1 and CDR2 sequences are LGHDT and YNNKEL (reference sequence). CDR3 length equals 12 residues. V gave up 9 bases and J gave up 2 bases, with 10 bases separating them. The CDR3 loop is CASHRRNYGYTF. CDR3 nucleotide sequence: TGTGCCAGTCACAGGAGAAACTATGGCTACACCTTC.

The chain uses TRBV7-2 and TRBJ1-1; 9 bases are a match to TRBD1. CDR1 is SGHTA and CDR2 is FQGNSA in the germline V gene. CDR3 length: 15 amino acids. The J segment lost 5 bases and the V segment lost 1 base, leaving 5 bases of the junction unmatched. The CDR3 sequence: CASSLVQGAFTEAFF. The CDR3 DNA is TGTGCCAGCAGCTTAGTACAGGGGGCATTTACTGAAGCTTTCTTT.